This TCR beta chain was recovered during a study of blood T cell repertoires in COVID-19. There are 17 residues in the CDR3. CDR1 MNHNS and CDR2 SASEGT come from the germline V gene. Trimming removed 2 bases at V and 5 bases at J, with 20 bases between. Authors' analysis steps: From reference gene primer amplification, estimates of nucleated cell counts were derived. Produced via immunoSEQ multiplex PCR; TCRdb's table is partial and in-frame only. The V and J calls and clone size were taken over from that table, and D and trimming were inferred from the DNA. The sample holds roughly 280,000 clones, 83% seen once.

The source of this sequence is a man in his 60s who had recovered from COVID-19. V is TRBV6-1 and J is TRBJ2-3; tentatively, D is TRBD1 (5 bases). The sample was peripheral blood. CDR3 region: CASSEWAGRAKLDTQYF. CDR3 coding DNA: TGTGCCAGCAGTGAATGGGCAGGGCGAGCCAAGCTAGATACGCAGTATTTT.